The 5 T cell receptor beta chains in this list originate from one sample, sequenced in a study of CD8+ T cells in alopecia areata. RNA was extracted and reverse transcribed into cDNA as the sequencing template. Method: immunoSEQ multiplex PCR; TCRdb's copy keeps in-frame clones and lacks some. The sample shows about 250,000 clones, around two thirds of them seen only once. Specimen: CD4+ T cells sorted from blood, collected at week 0. These TCRs come from a human donor with alopecia areata.

The J gene is TRBJ2-6, the V gene TRBV19; no firm D call. Germline V gene data show CDR1 as LNHDA and CDR2 as SQIVND (reference sequence). This CDR3 spans 13 amino acids. V gave up 7 bases and J gave up 2 bases, with 6 bases separating them. Written as DNA, the CDR3 is TGTGCCAGTACTCGACCTGGGGCCAACGTCCTGACTTTC. It translates to CASTRPGANVLTF.

In nucleotides, the CDR3 is TGTGCCTGGAGTTCCGGACAGGGTATCTATGGCTACACCTTC. It codes for CAWSSGQGIYGYTF. This chain connects TRBV30 to TRBJ1-2; 8 bases are shared with TRBD1. Looked up from germline, CDR1 is GTSNPN and CDR2 is SVGIG (reference sequence). CDR3 length: 14 amino acids. The junction had 6 bases not matched to a gene; V was cut back by 2 bases and J by 4 bases.

This clone was observed a handful of times. The rearrangement links TRBV7-2 to TRBJ2-6; 7 bases align to TRBD1. Germline V gene lookup returns CDR1 SGHTA and CDR2 FQGNSA. Germline trimming cut 4 bases from V and 2 bases from J; bases unmatched to any gene: 11. The CDR3 extends over 18 amino acids. The CDR3 DNA reads TGTGCCAGCAGCTGGCCGGTCAGACAGGGCACTGGGGCCAACGTCCTGACTTTC. Protein product: CASSWPVRQGTGANVLTF.

J is TRBJ2-5 and V is TRBV29-1, with 8 nucleotides matching TRBD1. Germline loops: CDR1 SQVTM, CDR2 ANQGSEA. Germline trimming cut 3 bases from V and 5 bases from J; bases unmatched to any gene: 5. The CDR3 covers 13 residues. CDR3 sequence: CSVEQGARETQYF. CDR3 nucleotide sequence: TGCAGCGTTGAGCAGGGGGCGCGGGAGACCCAGTACTTC.

The sample holds a few counts of this clone. The chain links TRBV29-1 to TRBJ2-5, with a tentative D call TRBD2 (7 bases). Trimming took 5 bases from V and 4 from J, leaving 14 bases between them. The germline CDR1 and CDR2 sequences are SQVTM and ANQGSEA. The CDR3 contains 13 residues. The CDR3 sequence: CSVFGGGTETQYF. DNA for the CDR3: TGCAGCGTTTTTGGCGGGGGCACAGAGACCCAGTACTTC.